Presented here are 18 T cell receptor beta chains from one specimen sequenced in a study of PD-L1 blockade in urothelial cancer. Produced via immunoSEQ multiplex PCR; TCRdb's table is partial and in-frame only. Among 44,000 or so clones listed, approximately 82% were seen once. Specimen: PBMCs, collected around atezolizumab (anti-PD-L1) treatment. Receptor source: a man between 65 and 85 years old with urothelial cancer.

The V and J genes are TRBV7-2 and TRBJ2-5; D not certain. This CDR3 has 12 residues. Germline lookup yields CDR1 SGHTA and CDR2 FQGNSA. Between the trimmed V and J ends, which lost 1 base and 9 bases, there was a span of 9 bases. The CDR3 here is CASSLGVAAQYF. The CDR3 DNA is TGTGCCAGCAGCTTAGGGGTTGCGGCCCAGTACTTC.

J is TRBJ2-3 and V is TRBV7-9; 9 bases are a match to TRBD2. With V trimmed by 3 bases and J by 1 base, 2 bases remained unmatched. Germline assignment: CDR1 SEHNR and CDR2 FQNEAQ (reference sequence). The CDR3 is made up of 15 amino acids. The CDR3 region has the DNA TGTGCCAGCAGCTTTAGCGGGGGAGGCACAGATACGCAGTATTTT. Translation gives CASSFSGGGTDTQYF.

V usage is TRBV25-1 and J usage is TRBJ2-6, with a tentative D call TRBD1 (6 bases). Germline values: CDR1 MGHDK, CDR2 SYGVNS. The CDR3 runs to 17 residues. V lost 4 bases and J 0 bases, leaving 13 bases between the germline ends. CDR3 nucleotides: TGTGCCAGCAGTGCTCCACAGGGTCGCTCTGGGGCCAACGTCCTGACTTTC. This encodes CASSAPQGRSGANVLTF.

In nucleotides, the CDR3 is TGTGCCAGCAGCCCCCAGGGCGGGGGGGCGTACCAAGAGACCCAGTACTTC. Its protein product is CASSPQGGGAYQETQYF. This chain links TRBV4-2 with TRBJ2-5, with 9 bases lining up with TRBD2. There are 17 residues in the CDR3. V lost 4 bases to trimming and J lost 0 bases; unmatched junction nucleotides: 9. Looked up from germline, CDR1 is LGHNA and CDR2 is YNFKEQ.

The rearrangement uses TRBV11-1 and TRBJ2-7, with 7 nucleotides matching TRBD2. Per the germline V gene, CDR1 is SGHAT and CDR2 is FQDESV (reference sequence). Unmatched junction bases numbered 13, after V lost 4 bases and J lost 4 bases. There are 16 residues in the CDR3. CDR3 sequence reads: CASSSPGGSFEYEQYF. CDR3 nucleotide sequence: TGTGCCAGCAGCTCTCCGGGGGGATCATTCGAGTACGAGCAGTACTTC. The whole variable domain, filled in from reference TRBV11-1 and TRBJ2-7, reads EAEVAQSPRYKITEKSQAVAFWCDPISGHATLYWYRQILGQGPELLVQFQDESVVDDSQLPKDRFSAERLKGVDSTLKIQPAELGDSAMYLCASSSPGGSFEYEQYFGPGTRLTVT.

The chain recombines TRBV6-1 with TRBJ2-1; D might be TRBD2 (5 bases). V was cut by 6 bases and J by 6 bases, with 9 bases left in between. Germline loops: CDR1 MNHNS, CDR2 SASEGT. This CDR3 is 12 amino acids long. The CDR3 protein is CASRGEGNEQFF. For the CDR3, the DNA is TGTGCCAGCAGGGGAGAGGGCAATGAGCAGTTCTTC.

CDR3: CASSMGREGRNEQFF. CDR3 coding DNA: TGTGCCAGTAGTATGGGGCGGGAGGGCCGCAATGAGCAGTTCTTC. The rearrangement links TRBV19 to TRBJ2-1, with 9 bases lining up with TRBD2. The germline gives CDR1 LNHDA, CDR2 SQIVND (reference sequence). This CDR3 region has 15 residues. J lost 6 bases, V lost 3 bases, and 6 bases had no gene match.

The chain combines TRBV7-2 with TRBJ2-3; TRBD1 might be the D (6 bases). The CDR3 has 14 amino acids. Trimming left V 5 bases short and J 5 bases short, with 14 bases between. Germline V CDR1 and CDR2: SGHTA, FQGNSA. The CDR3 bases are TGTGCCAGCAGCATGACAGGATCCCAAGATACGCAGTATTTT. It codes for CASSMTGSQDTQYF.

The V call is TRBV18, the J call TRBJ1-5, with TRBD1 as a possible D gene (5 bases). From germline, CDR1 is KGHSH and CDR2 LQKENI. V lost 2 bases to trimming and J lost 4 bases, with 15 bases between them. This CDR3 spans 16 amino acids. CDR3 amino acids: CASSPREAAGNQPQHF. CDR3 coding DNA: TGTGCCAGCTCACCAAGGGAGGCTGCAGGGAATCAGCCCCAGCATTTT.

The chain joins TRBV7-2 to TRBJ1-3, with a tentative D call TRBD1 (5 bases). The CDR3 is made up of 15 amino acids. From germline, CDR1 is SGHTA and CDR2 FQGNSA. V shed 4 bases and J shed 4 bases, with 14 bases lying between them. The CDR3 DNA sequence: TGTGCCAGCAGCTCCCGGACAAAGGGGGGAAACACCATATATTTT. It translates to CASSSRTKGGNTIYF.

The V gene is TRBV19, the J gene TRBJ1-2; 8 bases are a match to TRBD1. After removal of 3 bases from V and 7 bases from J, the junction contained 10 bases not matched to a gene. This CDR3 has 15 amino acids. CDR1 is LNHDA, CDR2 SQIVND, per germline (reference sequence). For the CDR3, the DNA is TGTGCCAGTAGTATCGGGCCAGGGGGCGCATTTGGCTACACCTTC. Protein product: CASSIGPGGAFGYTF.

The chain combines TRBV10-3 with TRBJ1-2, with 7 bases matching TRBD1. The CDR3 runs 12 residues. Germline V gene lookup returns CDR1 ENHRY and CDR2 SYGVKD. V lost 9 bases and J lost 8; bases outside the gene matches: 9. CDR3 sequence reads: CAMGQFEGGYTF. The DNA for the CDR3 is TGTGCCATGGGACAGTTCGAGGGGGGCTACACCTTC.

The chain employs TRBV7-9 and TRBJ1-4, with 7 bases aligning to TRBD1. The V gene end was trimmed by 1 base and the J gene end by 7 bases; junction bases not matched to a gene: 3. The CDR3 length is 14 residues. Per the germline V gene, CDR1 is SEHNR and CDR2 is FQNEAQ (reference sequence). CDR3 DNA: TGTGCCAGCAGCTTAGGCAGGGGGACTGAAAAACTGTTTTTT. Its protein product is CASSLGRGTEKLFF.

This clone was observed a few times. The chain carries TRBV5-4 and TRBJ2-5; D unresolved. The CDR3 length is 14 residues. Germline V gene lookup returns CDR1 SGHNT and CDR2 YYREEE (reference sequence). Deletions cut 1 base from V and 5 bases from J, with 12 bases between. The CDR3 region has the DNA TGTGCCAGCAGCTTGTTCTCCGTAGAGGAGACCCAGTACTTC. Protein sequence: CASSLFSVEETQYF. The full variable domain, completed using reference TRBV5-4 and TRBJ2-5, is ETGVTQSPTHLIKTRGQQVTLRCSSQSGHNTVSWYQQALGQGPQFIFQYYREEENGRGNFPPRFSGLQFPNYSSELNVNALELDDSALYLCASSLFSVEETQYFGPGTRLLVL.

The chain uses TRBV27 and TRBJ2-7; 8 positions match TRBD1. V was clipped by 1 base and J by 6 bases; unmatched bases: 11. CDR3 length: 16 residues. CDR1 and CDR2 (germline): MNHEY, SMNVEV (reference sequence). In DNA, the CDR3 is TGTGCCAGCAGTTTATTCTCCGACAGGGGATCTACCGAGCAGTACTTC. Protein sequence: CASSLFSDRGSTEQYF.

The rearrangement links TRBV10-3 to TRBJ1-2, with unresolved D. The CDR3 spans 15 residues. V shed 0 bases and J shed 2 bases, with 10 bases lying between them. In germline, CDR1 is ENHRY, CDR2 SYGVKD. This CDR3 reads CAISESLTGNYGYTF. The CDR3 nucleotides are TGTGCCATCAGTGAGTCCCTGACGGGAAACTATGGCTACACCTTC.

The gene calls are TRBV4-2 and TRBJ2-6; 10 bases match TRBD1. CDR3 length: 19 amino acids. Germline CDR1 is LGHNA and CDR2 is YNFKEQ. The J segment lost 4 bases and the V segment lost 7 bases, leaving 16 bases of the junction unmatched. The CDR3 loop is CASNSRGRQGARGANVLTF. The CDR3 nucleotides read TGTGCCAGCAACTCCCGGGGGAGACAGGGGGCGCGAGGGGCCAACGTCCTGACTTTC.

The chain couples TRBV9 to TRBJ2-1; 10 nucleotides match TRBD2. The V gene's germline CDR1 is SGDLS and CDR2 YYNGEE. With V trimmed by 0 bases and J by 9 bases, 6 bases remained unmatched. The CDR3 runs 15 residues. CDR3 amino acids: CASSVASGRFGEQFF. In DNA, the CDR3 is TGTGCCAGCAGCGTAGCTAGCGGGAGATTTGGTGAGCAGTTCTTC.